This T cell receptor (beta chain) was profiled in a study of blood T cell repertoires in COVID-19. Study-wide background: Sources were T cells, B-cell-depleted T cells, or PBMCs; the material itself was cDNA or gDNA.

Data came from immunoSEQ multiplex PCR; TCRdb stores just in-frame clones and leaves some out. The table shows about 310,000 clones, with about nine tenths occurring only once. The CDR3 length is 12 residues. V was clipped by 0 bases and J by 9 bases, with 6 bases between them. CDR1 LNHDA and CDR2 SQIVND come from the germline V gene (reference sequence). This sequence originates from a middle-aged woman who had recovered from COVID-19. The sequencing sample was made of PBMCs or T cells enriched from blood (not recorded which). V usage is TRBV19 and J usage is TRBJ1-5; D possibly corresponds to TRBD1 (5 bases). The chain's CDR3 is CASSIDTGPQHF. The CDR3 DNA reads as TGTGCCAGTAGTATAGATACAGGGCCCCAGCATTTT.